This T cell receptor beta chain came from a study of control samples from healthy donors and cancer patients. Clones were sequenced by immunoSEQ multiplex PCR, and TCRdb holds only the in-frame ones, with some missing. The data contain 130,000 or so clones, 80% to 90% of them seen just once; the ten biggest clones take up 8% to 9%. This clone was detected only once. Sequenced input: blood. The sequence derives from a man aged 40-50 years in good health.

CDR3 sequence reads: CASSLVGTAYEQYF. The CDR3 nucleotides read TGTGCCAGCAGCTTAGTCGGGACGGCCTACGAGCAGTACTTC. The rearrangement uses TRBV7-9 and TRBJ2-7, with D perhaps given as TRBD1 or TRBD2 (5 bases each). The CDR3 runs 14 residues. The V end was cut by 1 base, the J end by 2 bases, with 9 bases between. Germline V gene data show CDR1 as SEHNR and CDR2 as FQNEAQ (reference sequence).